This T cell receptor (beta chain) is from a study of T cells in localized non-small cell lung cancer. CDR3 length: 11 residues. Germline CDR1 is SNHLY and CDR2 is FYNNEI. V was shortened by 6 bases and J by 1 base, with 4 bases between the two germline ends. General study points: Higher blood T cell density tracked longer overall survival. Compared with tumor, uninvolved adjacent lung displayed greater T cell clonality, ranking highest overall.

On this clone itself: Antigen: not known.

TCRdb's table, derived via immunoSEQ multiplex PCR, lists solely in-frame clones and lacks some. This sample has 72,000 or so clones, with roughly nine tenths found just once. The TCR comes from a male donor aged 60 or older with stage III squamous cell lung carcinoma. The chain carries TRBV2 and TRBJ2-7, with D uncertain. Sample: peripheral blood, taken before any cancer treatment. CDR3 residues: CASSLSYEQYV. The CDR3 DNA is TGTGCCAGCAGCCTATCCTACGAGCAGTACGTC.